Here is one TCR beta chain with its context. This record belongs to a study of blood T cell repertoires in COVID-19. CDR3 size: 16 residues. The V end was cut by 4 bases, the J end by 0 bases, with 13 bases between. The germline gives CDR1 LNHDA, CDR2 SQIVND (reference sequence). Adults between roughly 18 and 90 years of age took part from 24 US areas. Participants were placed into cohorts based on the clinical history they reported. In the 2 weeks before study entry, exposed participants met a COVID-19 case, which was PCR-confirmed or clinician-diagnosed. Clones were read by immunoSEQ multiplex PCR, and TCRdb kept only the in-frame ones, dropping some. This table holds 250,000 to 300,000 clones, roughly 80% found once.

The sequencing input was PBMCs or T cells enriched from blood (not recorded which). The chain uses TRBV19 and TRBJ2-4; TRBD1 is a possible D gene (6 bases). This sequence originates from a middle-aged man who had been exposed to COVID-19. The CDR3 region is CASSRGETGAKNIQYF. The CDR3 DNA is TGTGCCAGTAGTAGAGGGGAGACAGGAGCCAAAAACATTCAGTACTTC.